Shown below are 19 T cell receptor beta chains from a single sample sequenced in a study of cytomegalovirus exposure and HLA in healthy donors. PCR was performed using 60 Vbeta and 13 Jbeta primers. Produced via immunoSEQ multiplex PCR; TCRdb's table is partial and in-frame only. This sample has about 98,000 clones, with more than 60% found just once. The sample was PBMCs. These receptors all stem from a man aged 55-75 years in good health and CMV-seropositive.

This chain connects TRBV2 to TRBJ2-7; the D gene is possibly TRBD2 (5 bases). The germline gives CDR1 SNHLY, CDR2 FYNNEI. CDR3 length: 12 amino acids. The ends were cut back, 4 bases at V and 6 bases at J, with 10 bases in the middle. The CDR3 protein is CASSGIRGEQYF. As DNA, the CDR3 is TGTGCCAGCAGTGGAATCCGGGGCGAGCAGTACTTC.

The rearrangement links TRBV30 to TRBJ1-3; TRBD1 is a possible D gene (6 bases). In germline, CDR1 is GTSNPN, CDR2 SVGIG (reference sequence). The CDR3 has 15 residues. The V end was cut by 0 bases, the J end by 1 base, with 10 bases between. The CDR3 DNA follows: TGTGCCTGGAGTGTACCAACAGGGTCTGGAAACACCATATATTTT. Its translation: CAWSVPTGSGNTIYF.

Only a few counts were recorded for this clone. The chain carries TRBV7-2 and TRBJ2-3, with TRBD1 as a possible D gene (5 bases). CDR1 and CDR2 (germline): SGHTA, FQGNSA. V lost 0 bases, J lost 8 bases, and 9 bases lay in between. The CDR3 covers 13 residues. This chain's CDR3 is CASSLAQRGTQYF. In nucleotides, the CDR3 is TGTGCCAGCAGCTTAGCTCAAAGGGGTACGCAGTATTTT. Based on the CDR3 plus reference TRBV7-2 and TRBJ2-3, the full variable domain is GAGVSQSPSNKVTEKGKDVELRCDPISGHTALYWYRQSLGQGLEFLIYFQGNSAPDKSGLPSDRFSAERTGGSVSTLTIQRTQQEDSAVYLCASSLAQRGTQYFGPGTRLTVL.

The sample holds a few counts of this clone. The V call is TRBV4-2, the J call TRBJ1-5; D unclear. V lost 0 bases to trimming and J lost 7 bases, with 19 bases between them. This CDR3 region has 17 residues. In germline, CDR1 is LGHNA, CDR2 YNFKEQ. The CDR3 DNA reads TGTGCCAGCAGCCAAGATTGGTTTGGGAGGCCTGAACAGCCCCAGCATTTT. It encodes CASSQDWFGRPEQPQHF.

This clone has just one count. The chain combines TRBV19 with TRBJ1-1, with D perhaps matching TRBD1 (5 bases). Per germline, CDR1 LNHDA and CDR2 SQIVND (reference sequence). The CDR3 is 13 residues long. The V end was cut by 5 bases, the J end by 3 bases, with 10 bases between. CDR3 in DNA: TGTGCCAGTAGTCCCGGAGGGGACACTGAAGCTTTCTTT. Translating gives CASSPGGDTEAFF.

With regard to this clone: At one of its ends the junction is not consistent with the germline gene, which may arise from a read error. The rearrangement joins TRBV30 to TRBJ2-2; TRBD2 aligns across 10 bases. Germline V CDR1 and CDR2: GTSNPN, SVGIG (reference sequence). This CDR3 contains 16 residues. Here the CDR3 reads CAWSVHEAGGLGEPFF. The CDR3 region has the DNA TGTGCCTGGAGTGTACATGAAGCGGGGGGGCTCGGGGAGCCGTTTTTT.

The J gene is TRBJ1-1, the V gene TRBV9; D is undetermined. Deletions cut 4 bases from V and 2 bases from J, with 9 bases between. Germline V lookup: CDR1 SGDLS, CDR2 YYNGEE. The CDR3 totals 13 residues. The CDR3, as DNA: TGTGCCAGCAGCATAGGAGTAAACACTGAAGCTTTCTTT. As protein: CASSIGVNTEAFF.

This clone was detected once. A junction boundary mismatches the germline segment, possibly from a read error. The CDR3 sequence is CASSAIAGEEAQYF. CDR3 coding DNA: TGTGCCAGCAGTGCTATAGCGGGGGAAGAGGCCCAGTACTTC. V usage is TRBV6-5 and J usage is TRBJ2-5, with TRBD2 matching 9 bases. Germline lookup yields CDR1 MNHEY and CDR2 SVGAGI. This CDR3 contains 14 residues.

The genes are TRBV5-4 and TRBJ1-1; unclear D gene. The germline V gene has CDR1 SGHNT and CDR2 YYREEE (reference sequence). V lost 4 bases and J 9 bases, leaving 13 bases between the germline ends. This CDR3 is 12 amino acids long. For the CDR3, the DNA is TGTGCCAGCAGCACCGGCGGGCCAAAAGCTTTCTTT. Encoded protein: CASSTGGPKAFF. Full variable domain (outside the CDR3, taken from reference TRBV5-4 and TRBJ1-1): ETGVTQSPTHLIKTRGQQVTLRCSSQSGHNTVSWYQQALGQGPQFIFQYYREEENGRGNFPPRFSGLQFPNYSSELNVNALELDDSALYLCASSTGGPKAFFGQGTRLTVV.

V usage is TRBV4-3 and J usage is TRBJ2-1; 8 bases are shared with TRBD2. This CDR3 region has 16 residues. After removal of 0 bases from V and 4 bases from J, the junction contained 5 bases not matched to a gene. Germline V lookup: CDR1 LGHNA, CDR2 YSLEER. As DNA, the CDR3 is TGCGCCAGCAGCCAAGATTTCTTAGCGGGGTACAATGAGCAGTTCTTC. Translated: CASSQDFLAGYNEQFF.

The rearrangement uses TRBV5-1 and TRBJ1-6, with D unclear. Germline V gene lookup returns CDR1 SGHRS and CDR2 YFSETQ. This CDR3 region has 16 residues. V was clipped by 0 bases and J by 0 bases, with 7 bases between them. Here the CDR3 DNA reads TGCGCCAGCAGCTTGGAAGGGAGCTCCTATAATTCACCCCTCCACTTT. Its translation: CASSLEGSSYNSPLHF.

CDR3 sequence (DNA): TGTGCCTGGAGTGTACTGGGCCAGGGGCAGTACTTC. Translated, it gives CAWSVLGQGQYF. The chain joins TRBV30 to TRBJ2-7; weak D call: TRBD1 (5 bases). Germline-derived CDR1 and CDR2 are GTSNPN and SVGIG (reference sequence). The CDR3 runs to 12 residues. V dropped 0 bases and J dropped 9 bases, with 12 bases sitting between them.

The rearrangement links TRBV6-5 to TRBJ2-1; TRBD1 is a possible D gene (6 bases). The CDR3 extends over 13 amino acids. Germline V gene lookup returns CDR1 MNHEY and CDR2 SVGAGI. V gave up 5 bases and J gave up 7 bases, with 12 bases separating them. The chain's CDR3 is CASSLGAWNEQFF. For the CDR3, the DNA is TGTGCCAGCAGTCTGGGGGCTTGGAATGAGCAGTTCTTC.

This sequence joins TRBV7-9 and TRBJ2-1; TRBD2 aligns across 7 bases. Germline V gives CDR1 SEHNR, CDR2 FQNEAQ (reference sequence). The length of the CDR3 is 12 residues. The junction had 0 bases not matched to a gene; V was cut back by 0 bases and J by 10 bases. CDR3 residues: CASSLAGLEQFF. DNA of the CDR3: TGTGCCAGCAGCTTAGCGGGACTAGAGCAGTTCTTC.

This clone was seen once. The chain links TRBV6-5 to TRBJ1-5; TRBD1 aligns across 7 bases. Germline V lookup: CDR1 MNHEY, CDR2 SVGAGI. Germline trimming cut 7 bases from V and 2 bases from J; bases unmatched to any gene: 8. The CDR3 contains 15 residues. Here the CDR3 DNA reads TGTGCCAGCACAGGCAGGGGGGAAGGCAATCAGCCCCAGCATTTT. As protein: CASTGRGEGNQPQHF.

The count of this clone is one. The rearrangement uses TRBV12-5 and TRBJ2-1, with 16 positions matching TRBD2. V was clipped by 5 bases and J by 5 bases; unmatched bases: 12. The CDR3 length is 19 residues. Looked up from germline, CDR1 is LGHNT and CDR2 is FRNRAP. The CDR3 spells CASGLTPGLAGGPNNEQFF. In nucleotides, the CDR3 is TGTGCTAGTGGTCTTACCCCGGGACTAGCGGGGGGGCCGAACAATGAGCAGTTCTTC.

V is TRBV5-1 and J is TRBJ1-1; 7 bases map to TRBD1. This CDR3 has 15 amino acids. V dropped 4 bases and J dropped 5; count of bases not matched to a gene: 11. The V gene's germline CDR1 is SGHRS and CDR2 YFSETQ. CDR3 bases: TGCGCCAGCAGCCCCATCCGGGACAGTCGAACTGAAGCTTTCTTT. Residues: CASSPIRDSRTEAFF.

The V and J genes are TRBV11-2 and TRBJ1-2; D might be TRBD1 (6 bases). Germline-derived CDR1 and CDR2 are SGHAT and FQNNGV. The CDR3 extends over 16 amino acids. Between the trimmed V and J ends, which lost 0 bases and 3 bases, there was a span of 14 bases. Written as DNA, the CDR3 is TGTGCCAGCAGCTTAGAAGGGGGAAAGGGGTACTATGGCTACACCTTC. Its protein product is CASSLEGGKGYYGYTF.

This clone was observed once. The chain is built from TRBV11-2 and TRBJ2-3; 10 bases map to TRBD1. Germline values: CDR1 SGHAT, CDR2 FQNNGV. The CDR3 contains 16 residues. V dropped 6 bases and J dropped 4; count of bases not matched to a gene: 10. CDR3 DNA sequence: TGTGCCAGCAGACACAGACAGGGGGCGTTGGCAGATACGCAGTATTTT. This sequence encodes CASRHRQGALADTQYF.